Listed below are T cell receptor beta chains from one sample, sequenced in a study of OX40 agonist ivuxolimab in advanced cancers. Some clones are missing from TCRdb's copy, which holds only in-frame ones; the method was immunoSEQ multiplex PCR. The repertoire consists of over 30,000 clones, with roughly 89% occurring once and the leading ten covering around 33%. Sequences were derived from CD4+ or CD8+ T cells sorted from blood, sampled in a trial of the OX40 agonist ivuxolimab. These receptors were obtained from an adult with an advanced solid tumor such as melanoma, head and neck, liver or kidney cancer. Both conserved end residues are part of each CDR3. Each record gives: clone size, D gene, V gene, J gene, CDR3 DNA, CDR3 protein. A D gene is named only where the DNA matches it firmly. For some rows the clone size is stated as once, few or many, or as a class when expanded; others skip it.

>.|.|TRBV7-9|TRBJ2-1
TGTGCCAGCAGCTCCGGGGCCTACAATGAGCAGTTCTTC
CASSSGAYNEQFF
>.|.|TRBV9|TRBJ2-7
TGTGCCAGCAGCGTAGATGGGACGGACTACGAGCAGTACTTC
CASSVDGTDYEQYF
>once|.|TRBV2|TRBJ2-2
TGTGCCAGCAGTGAACGCAGGGTTGACGGGGAGCTGTTTTTT
CASSERRVDGELFF
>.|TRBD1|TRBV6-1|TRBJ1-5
TGTGCCAGCATACGCCTTGGACAGGGTGATCAGCCCCAGCATTTT
CASIRLGQGDQPQHF
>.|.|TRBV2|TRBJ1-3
TGTGCCAGCAGTACAGTATCCTCTAGAAACACCATATATTTT
CASSTVSSRNTIYF
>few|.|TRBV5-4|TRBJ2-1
TGTGCCAGCAGCTTGGGAACAGGAACAACAGGGAATGAGCAGTTCTTC
CASSLGTGTTGNEQFF
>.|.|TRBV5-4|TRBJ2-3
TGTGCCAGCAGCTTGGCCGGGGGAATCGCCCCAGATACGCAGTATTTT
CASSLAGGIAPDTQYF
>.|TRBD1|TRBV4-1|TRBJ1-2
TGCGCCAGCAGCCCCCGAACAGGGGTTGGCTACACCTTC
CASSPRTGVGYTF
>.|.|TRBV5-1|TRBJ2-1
TGCGCCAGCAGCGTAACCGATGGGGATAATGAGCAGTTCTTC
CASSVTDGDNEQFF
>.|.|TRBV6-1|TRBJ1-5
TGTGCCAGCAGTGAAAGGACGGATTATAGCAATCAGCCCCAGCATTTT
CASSERTDYSNQPQHF
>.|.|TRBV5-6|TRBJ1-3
TGTGCCAGCAGCTTGAGTGCGGACTCTGGAAACACCATATATTTT
CASSLSADSGNTIYF
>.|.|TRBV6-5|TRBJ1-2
TGTGCCAGCACGCAAGACCCAGGTCGGGACTATGGCTACACCTTC
CASTQDPGRDYGYTF
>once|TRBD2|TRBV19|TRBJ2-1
TGTGCCAGTAGTATAGCGTCGGGGGGTGAGCAGTTCTTC
CASSIASGGEQFF
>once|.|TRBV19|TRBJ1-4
TGTGCCAGTAGTACTCCAGGGCCGTATATTGAGGATGAAAAACTGTTTTTT
CASSTPGPYIEDEKLFF
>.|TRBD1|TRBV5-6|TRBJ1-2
TGTGCCAGCAGCAGGGCTTGGGACGGGGACAGGGTCGGGTATGGCTACACCTTC
CASSRAWDGDRVGYGYTF
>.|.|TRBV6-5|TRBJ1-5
TGTGCCAGCGCCGGGGGATATAGCAATCAGCCCCAGCATTTT
CASAGGYSNQPQHF
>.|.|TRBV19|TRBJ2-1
TGTGCCAGTAGAGAATGGGGGAACTCCTACAATGAGCAGTTCTTC
CASREWGNSYNEQFF
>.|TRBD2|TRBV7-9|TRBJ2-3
TGTGCCAGCCGGTCGGATAGCGGGGCGGCTCGAGATACGCAGTATTTT
CASRSDSGAARDTQYF
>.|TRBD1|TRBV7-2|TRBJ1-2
TGTGCCTTCTCCTCGGGGACAGTAACTAACTATGGCTACACCTTC
CAFSSGTVTNYGYTF
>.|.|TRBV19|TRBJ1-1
TGTGCCAGTAGTTTGGGGGGCGCGGCTGAAGCTTTCTTT
CASSLGGAAEAFF
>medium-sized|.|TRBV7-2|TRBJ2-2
TGTGCCAGCAGCTTAGTAACCAACACCGGGGAGCTGTTTTTT
CASSLVTNTGELFF
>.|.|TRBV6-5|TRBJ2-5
TGTGCCAGCAGCTATACAGGGATCCAAGAGACCCAGTACTTC
CASSYTGIQETQYF
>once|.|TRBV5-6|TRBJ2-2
TGTGCCAGCAGCTTGGCTAGGACCGCGAACACCGGGGAGCTGTTTTTT
CASSLARTANTGELFF
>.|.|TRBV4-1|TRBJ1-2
TGCGCCAGCAGCCAAGCCCAGGGGTTGAACTATGGCTACACCTTC
CASSQAQGLNYGYTF
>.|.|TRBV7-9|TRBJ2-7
TGTGCCAGCAGCTTTTTAGGCGACGAGCAGTACTTC
CASSFLGDEQYF
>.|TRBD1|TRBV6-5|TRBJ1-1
TGTGCCAGCAGAGAGGGACAGGGGAAAACTGAAGCTTTCTTT
CASREGQGKTEAFF
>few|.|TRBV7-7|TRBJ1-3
TGTGCTAGCAGCGAAGCCCCGGGAGGCTCTGGAAACACCATATATTTT
CASSEAPGGSGNTIYF
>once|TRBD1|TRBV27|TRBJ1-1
TGTGCCAGCAAACCGGGACAGGGCCTTTTCACTGAAGCTTTCTTT
CASKPGQGLFTEAFF
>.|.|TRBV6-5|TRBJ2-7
TGTGCCAGCAGTTACACAGCGACCTACGAGCAGTACTTC
CASSYTATYEQYF
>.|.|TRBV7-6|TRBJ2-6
TGTGCCATAACGAGTGGGGCCAACGTCCTGACTTTC
CAITSGANVLTF
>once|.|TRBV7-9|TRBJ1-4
TGTGCCAGCAGCCGTTCTGAAACTAATGAAAAACTGTTTTTT
CASSRSETNEKLFF
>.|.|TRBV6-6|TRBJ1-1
TGTGCCAGCAGCTCCCAGGGGCCTTACACTGAAGCTTTCTTT
CASSSQGPYTEAFF
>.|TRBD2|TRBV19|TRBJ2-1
TGTGCCAGTAGTATAGATCTAGCGGTGAGCTCCTACAATGAGCAGTTCTTC
CASSIDLAVSSYNEQFF
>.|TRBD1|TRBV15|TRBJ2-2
TGTGCCACCAGGGGACAGGGGGGGACCGGGGAGCTGTTTTTT
CATRGQGGTGELFF
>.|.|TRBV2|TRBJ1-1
TGTGCCAGCAGTGATACAGGGCTGGGCACTGAAGCTTTCTTT
CASSDTGLGTEAFF
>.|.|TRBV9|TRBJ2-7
TGTGCCAGCAACACCCCGAGGGCAGGGCAAAGGGGCGAGCAGTACTTC
CASNTPRAGQRGEQYF
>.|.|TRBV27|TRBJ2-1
TGTGCCAGCAGTTCTGCAGGGGGGTCGGATATTGAGCAGTTCTTC
CASSSAGGSDIEQFF